This T cell receptor (beta chain) was retrieved from a study of blood T cell repertoires in COVID-19. Background on the study: The origin of the acute and convalescent COVID-19 samples was the United States, Italy and Spain. Nucleic acid was either cDNA or gDNA, and it came from T cells, B-cell-depleted T cells, or PBMCs.

CDR3 length: 14 amino acids. The V segment lost 8 bases and the J segment 7 bases; nucleotides outside the gene matches: 6. Germline V lookup: CDR1 SNHLY, CDR2 FYNNEI. Original processing methods: Reference gene primer amplification in the assay estimated nucleated cell counts. Produced via immunoSEQ multiplex PCR; TCRdb's table is partial and in-frame only. That table gives V, J and clone size, and the DNA gave D and trimming. The data show some 70,000 clones, 80% to 90% seen once. The V call is TRBV2, the J call TRBJ2-3, with 13 bases aligning to TRBD2. The sequence was collected from a woman in her sixties with acute or convalescent COVID-19. The source material was peripheral blood. The CDR3 sequence: CASGKTSGRYTQYF. In DNA form, the CDR3 reads TGTGCCAGCGGGAAGACTAGCGGGAGGTATACGCAGTATTTT.